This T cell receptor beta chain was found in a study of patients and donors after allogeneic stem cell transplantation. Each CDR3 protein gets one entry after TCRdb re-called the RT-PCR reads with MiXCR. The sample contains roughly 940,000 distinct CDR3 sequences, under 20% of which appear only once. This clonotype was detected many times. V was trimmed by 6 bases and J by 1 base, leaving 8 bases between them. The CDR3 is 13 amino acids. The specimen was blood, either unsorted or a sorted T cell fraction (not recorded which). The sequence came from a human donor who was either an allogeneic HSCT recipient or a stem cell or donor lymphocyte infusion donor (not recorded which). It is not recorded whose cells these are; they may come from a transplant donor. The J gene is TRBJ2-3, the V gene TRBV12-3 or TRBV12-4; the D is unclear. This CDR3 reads CASSLLRTDTQYF. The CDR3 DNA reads TGTGCCAGCAGCTTATTGCGCACAGATACGCAGTATTTT.